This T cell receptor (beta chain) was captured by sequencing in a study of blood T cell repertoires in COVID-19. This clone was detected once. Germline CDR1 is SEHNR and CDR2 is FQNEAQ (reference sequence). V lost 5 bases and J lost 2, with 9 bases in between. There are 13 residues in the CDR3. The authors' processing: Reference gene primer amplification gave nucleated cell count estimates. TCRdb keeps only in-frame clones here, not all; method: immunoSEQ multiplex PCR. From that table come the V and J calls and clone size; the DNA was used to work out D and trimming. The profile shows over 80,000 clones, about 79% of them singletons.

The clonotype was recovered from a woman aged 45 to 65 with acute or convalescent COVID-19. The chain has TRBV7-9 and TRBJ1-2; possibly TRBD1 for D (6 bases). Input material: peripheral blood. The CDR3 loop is CASSGQSNYGYTF. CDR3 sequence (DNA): TGTGCCAGCAGCGGACAGAGCAACTATGGCTACACCTTC.